The following is a T cell receptor (beta chain) sequence with its context. The individuals used as controls were healthy donors who had been matched for both age and sex. Random hexamers were used to reverse transcribe roughly 0.45 to 1 ug of RNA. TCRdb itself ran the immunoSEQ multiplex PCR reads through MiXCR, one entry per CDR3 protein. Counted here are 90,000 to 150,000 distinct CDR3 sequences, over 90% occurring once; the ten biggest clones make up approximately 0.13%. This record belongs to a study of CD8 T cells in Susac syndrome. Material for sequencing was CD4+ T cells from PBMCs. The receptor was isolated from a human donor in good health.

The DNA for the CDR3 is TGTGCCAGCTCACCACCAGGGGATAGCAATCAGCCCCAGCATTTT. Encoded protein: CASSPPGDSNQPQHF. The rearrangement uses TRBV18 and TRBJ1-5, with a possible D match to TRBD1 (5 bases). The CDR3 spans 15 residues. V was pared by 0 bases and J by 0 bases, with 6 bases between. Germline CDR1 is KGHSH and CDR2 is LQKENI.